Listed below are T cell receptor beta chains from one sample, sequenced in a study of early T cells in non-severe SARS-CoV-2 infection. In TCRdb, the 5' RACE reads were re-called with MiXCR into one record per CDR3 protein. The sample includes some 87,000 distinct CDR3 sequences, 12% of them seen just once. The sequenced sample consisted of whole blood. The receptors here all came from an adult who was a healthcare worker with PCR-confirmed SARS-CoV-2 infection or an uninfected control (not recorded which). CDR3s include the opening cysteine and the closing phenylalanine or tryptophan. A D gene is named only where the DNA matches it firmly. For some rows the clone size is stated as once, few or many, or as a class when expanded; others skip it.

>NA|NA|TRBJ1-1|TRBV6-5
CASIQMAGRGTEAFF
TGTGCCAGCATCCAGATGGCGGGGCGGGGAACTGAAGCTTTCTTT
>NA|NA|TRBJ2-2|TRBV25-1
CASSDRDRTGELFF
TGTGCCAGCAGTGATCGCGATCGTACCGGGGAGCTGTTTTTT
>many|TRBD2|TRBJ2-7|TRBV11-1
CASSSVSGGRYEQYF
TGTGCCAGCAGCTCCGTGAGCGGGGGTCGGTACGAGCAGTACTTC
>few|NA|TRBJ2-5|TRBV6-5
CASSPTGALAQYF
TGTGCCAGCAGTCCTACCGGGGCGTTGGCCCAGTACTTC
>NA|NA|TRBJ1-1|TRBV5-1
CASSLLAGSVTEAFF
TGCGCCAGCAGCTTGTTGGCAGGGAGTGTCACTGAAGCTTTCTTT
>many|NA|TRBJ2-1|TRBV4-2
CASSQVHNEQFF
TGTGCCAGCAGCCAAGTACACAATGAGCAGTTCTTC
>few|TRBD2|TRBJ2-1|TRBV20-1
CSARPGTSGYYNEQFF
TGCAGTGCTAGACCCGGGACTAGCGGCTACTACAATGAGCAGTTCTTC
>NA|NA|TRBJ2-1|TRBV6-6
CASSYSNLGYNEQFF
TGTGCCAGCAGTTACTCGAACCTTGGATATAATGAGCAGTTCTTC
>NA|TRBD2|TRBJ2-3|TRBV20-1
CSARDPRRAGGATDTQYF
TGCAGTGCTAGAGATCCCCGAAGAGCGGGAGGGGCCACAGATACGCAGTATTTT
>many|NA|TRBJ2-6|TRBV3-1
CASRLRSSGANVLTF
TGTGCCAGCAGACTGAGGAGCTCTGGGGCCAACGTCCTGACTTTC
>many|TRBD1|TRBJ1-6|TRBV2
CASSSGTGYSPLHF
TGTGCCAGCAGTTCCGGGACAGGGTATTCACCCCTCCACTTT
>many|NA|TRBJ2-3|TRBV24-1
CATSEPGTTDTQYF
TGTGCCACCAGTGAACCCGGGACCACAGATACGCAGTATTTT
>many|TRBD2|TRBJ2-2|TRBV5-1
CASRLAGDTGELFF
TGCGCCAGCCGCCTAGCGGGAGACACCGGGGAGCTGTTTTTT
>many|TRBD2|TRBJ2-5|TRBV6-5
CASSYASGGQETQYF
TGTGCCAGCAGTTACGCTAGCGGGGGGCAAGAGACCCAGTACTTC
>many|NA|TRBJ2-6|TRBV27
CASSRSGANVLTF
TGTGCCAGCAGTCGCTCTGGGGCCAACGTCCTGACTTTC
>NA|NA|TRBJ2-5|TRBV9
CASSVTVGGETQYF
TGTGCCAGCAGCGTTACTGTCGGAGGGGAGACCCAGTACTTC
>many|NA|TRBJ2-2|TRBV27
CASSSRKGFYTGELFF
TGTGCCAGCAGTTCAAGAAAAGGGTTTTACACCGGGGAGCTGTTTTTT
>many|TRBD2|TRBJ2-1|TRBV4-1
CASSLLAGASYNEQFF
TGCGCCAGCAGCCTTCTAGCGGGGGCCTCCTACAATGAGCAGTTCTTC
>NA|NA|TRBJ1-1|TRBV30
CAWILWGTEAFF
TGTGCCTGGATACTGTGGGGCACTGAAGCTTTCTTT
>few|NA|TRBJ2-7|TRBV7-2
CASSLSGANSYEQYF
TGTGCCAGCAGCTTATCCGGGGCCAACTCCTACGAGCAGTACTTC
>NA|NA|TRBJ1-1|TRBV7-9
CASSLPEPEAFF
TGTGCCAGCAGCCTACCAGAGCCTGAAGCTTTCTTT
>many|NA|TRBJ2-5|TRBV27
CASSQFDGSGETQYF
TGTGCCAGCAGTCAATTCGACGGGTCGGGAGAGACCCAGTACTTC
>NA|NA|TRBJ2-6|TRBV6-5
CAARDSGANVLTF
TGTGCTGCTCGGGATTCTGGGGCCAACGTCCTGACTTTC
>many|TRBD1|TRBJ1-6|TRBV10-3
CAISESGDRVSPLHF
TGTGCCATCAGTGAGTCGGGGGACAGGGTTTCACCCCTCCACTTT
>NA|NA|TRBJ2-3|TRBV9
CASSVGVLGDTQYF
TGTGCCAGCAGCGTAGGGGTTTTGGGAGATACGCAGTATTTT
>many|TRBD2|TRBJ2-7|TRBV11-2
CASTGAGREGYEQYF
TGTGCCAGCACGGGAGCGGGACGGGAGGGATACGAGCAGTACTTC
>NA|NA|TRBJ2-7|TRBV7-2
CASSLGPRDFSYEQYF
TGTGCCAGCAGCTTAGGCCCTCGGGACTTCTCCTACGAGCAGTACTTC
>NA|NA|TRBJ1-1|TRBV6-6
CASSYSRVRGRGMNTEAFF
TGTGCCAGCAGTTACTCGAGGGTAAGGGGAAGGGGCATGAACACTGAAGCTTTCTTT